The 27 T cell receptor beta chains below were found in one sample sequenced in a study of long-term antiretroviral therapy in people with HIV. Survey-level immunoSEQ v3.0 assays were run. TCRdb's copy holds only in-frame clones and misses some; the assay was immunoSEQ multiplex PCR. The data show about 28,000 clones, just over 85% seen once. The sequenced sample was unsorted PBMCs, obtained 0.8 years after starting antiretroviral therapy. The receptors come from a woman in her 30s with HIV.

This chain joins TRBV4-1 and TRBJ2-1, with a tentative D call TRBD2 (5 bases). CDR3 length: 12 amino acids. Per germline, CDR1 MGHRA and CDR2 YSYEKL. The ends were cut back, 4 bases at V and 7 bases at J, with 8 bases in the middle. Here the CDR3 DNA reads TGCGCCAGCAGCCCGCCGGGAAATGAGCAGTTCTTC. Encoded protein: CASSPPGNEQFF.

For the CDR3, the DNA is TGTGCCAGCAGCTTGGGATTTCAAGAGACCCAGTACTTC. Translated: CASSLGFQETQYF. The chain recombines TRBV7-9 with TRBJ2-5; D not resolved. The CDR3 contains 13 residues. Germline V gives CDR1 SEHNR, CDR2 FQNEAQ (reference sequence). Trimming pared 3 bases from V and 2 bases from J, leaving 7 bases between.

V gene TRBV19 combines with J gene TRBJ2-5; D is ambiguous. Trimming stripped 5 bases from V and 2 bases from J, with 9 bases between. Germline CDR1 LNHDA, CDR2 SQIVND (reference sequence). This CDR3 region has 13 residues. The CDR3 sequence is CASSVGLQETQYF. The CDR3 nucleotides read TGTGCCAGTAGTGTAGGGCTTCAAGAGACCCAGTACTTC. Together with reference TRBV19 and TRBJ2-5, the CDR3 gives the full variable domain: DGGITQSPKYLFRKEGQNVTLSCEQNLNHDAMYWYRQDPGQGLRLIYYSQIVNDFQKGDIAEGYSVSREKKESFPLTVTSAQKNPTAFYLCASSVGLQETQYFGPGTRLLVL.

The V gene is TRBV13, the J gene TRBJ1-1; 7 positions agree with TRBD1. The junction had 8 bases not matched to a gene; V was cut back by 5 bases and J by 2 bases. This CDR3 region has 15 residues. Germline V lookup: CDR1 PRHDT, CDR2 FYEKMQ (reference sequence). The DNA for the CDR3 is TGTGCCAGCAGCGCCCCGACAGGGAGCAACACTGAAGCTTTCTTT. Protein product: CASSAPTGSNTEAFF.

The V call is TRBV9, the J call TRBJ1-4, with D unclear. CDR3 size: 14 residues. Trimming removed 0 bases at V and 5 bases at J, with 8 bases between. Germline V CDR1 and CDR2: SGDLS, YYNGEE. For the CDR3, the DNA is TGTGCCAGCAGCGTAGAAGGGATAAATGAAAAACTGTTTTTT. It specifies CASSVEGINEKLFF.

This clone was recorded only once. The chain recombines TRBV5-5 with TRBJ2-5; possibly TRBD1 or TRBD2 for D (9 bases each). The CDR3 covers 16 residues. Germline V gene sequence: CDR1 SGHKS, CDR2 YYEKEE (reference sequence). V lost 6 bases, J lost 5 bases, and 23 bases lay in between. This chain's CDR3 is CASTTGGGGAVETQYF. The CDR3 DNA is TGTGCCAGCACCACAGGGGGCGGGGGGGCGGTTGAGACCCAGTACTTC.

The chain recombines TRBV4-1 with TRBJ2-3, with TRBD1 matching over 8 bases. The junction had 6 bases not matched to a gene; V was cut back by 5 bases and J by 5 bases. The CDR3 is made up of 14 amino acids. From germline, CDR1 is MGHRA and CDR2 YSYEKL. The CDR3 sequence: CASSGQGQGDTQYF. In nucleotides, the CDR3 is TGCGCCAGCAGCGGACAGGGTCAGGGAGATACGCAGTATTTT.

This clone came up a few times. This chain links TRBV5-4 with TRBJ1-2; TRBD1 agrees at 7 bases. Unmatched junction bases numbered 4, after V lost 4 bases and J lost 7 bases. This CDR3 comprises 12 residues. Germline V gene data show CDR1 as SGHNT and CDR2 as YYREEE (reference sequence). The CDR3 region has the DNA TGTGCCAGCAGCGACAGGGTTGGTGGCTACACCTTC. Its protein product is CASSDRVGGYTF.

J is TRBJ1-2 and V is TRBV6-1; D unresolved. The germline gives CDR1 MNHNS, CDR2 SASEGT. The CDR3 length is 13 residues. V was clipped by 6 bases and J by 5 bases, with 13 bases between them. The CDR3 loop is CASRGLADYGYTF. The CDR3 DNA reads TGTGCCAGCAGGGGCCTCGCGGATTATGGCTACACCTTC.

The chain uses TRBV7-2 and TRBJ2-2; no definite D call. This CDR3 is built from 16 residues. Germline V gene lookup returns CDR1 SGHTA and CDR2 FQGNSA. V dropped 1 base and J dropped 0 bases, with 9 bases sitting between them. The CDR3 DNA reads as TGTGCCAGCAGCTTAGATAGGCCGGCGAACACCGGGGAGCTGTTTTTT. Residues: CASSLDRPANTGELFF.

As DNA, the CDR3 is TGCGCCAGCAGCCAAGATAGGAACACCGGGGAGCTGTTTTTT. Protein product: CASSQDRNTGELFF. This sequence joins TRBV4-1 and TRBJ2-2; D ambiguous. The germline V gene has CDR1 MGHRA and CDR2 YSYEKL. The CDR3 is 14 residues long. V was shortened by 0 bases and J by 1 base, with 3 bases between the two germline ends.

This chain links TRBV10-1 with TRBJ1-1, with D hard to call. Germline CDR1 WNHNN, CDR2 SYGVQD (reference sequence). The CDR3 extends over 14 amino acids. Trimming took off 4 bases at V and 4 bases at J, with 13 bases between the two ends. CDR3 sequence: CASSARVGSTEAFF. The CDR3 DNA reads as TGCGCCAGCAGTGCCCGGGTAGGAAGCACTGAAGCTTTCTTT.

This chain uses TRBV5-1 with TRBJ1-4; 10 bases align to TRBD1. CDR1 is SGHRS and CDR2 is YFSETQ in the germline V gene. The V segment lost 7 bases and the J segment 4 bases; nucleotides outside the gene matches: 1. The CDR3 covers 13 residues. The CDR3 loop is CASGDRGNEKLFF. The CDR3 nucleotides read TGCGCCAGCGGGGACAGGGGTAATGAAAAACTGTTTTTT.

This sequence joins TRBV9 and TRBJ1-1; D remains ambiguous. The V and J ends lost 2 bases and 10 bases respectively, with 24 bases between them. The CDR3 sequence is 16 residues long. Germline assignment: CDR1 SGDLS and CDR2 YYNGEE. The CDR3 coding sequence is TGTGCCAGCAGCGTTGATTCGCGTCAGTCGGGTCTGGGAGCTTTCTTT. This codes for CASSVDSRQSGLGAFF.

The genes are TRBV5-4 and TRBJ2-2; D uncertain. V shed 3 bases and J shed 1 base, with 4 bases lying between them. Germline V CDR1 and CDR2: SGHNT, YYREEE (reference sequence). CDR3 size: 13 residues. CDR3 loop: CASSSRNTGELFF. In DNA form, the CDR3 reads TGTGCCAGCAGCTCGCGGAACACCGGGGAGCTGTTTTTT.

This chain connects TRBV5-1 to TRBJ1-1; D unclear. This CDR3 region has 17 residues. CDR1 and CDR2 (germline): SGHRS, YFSETQ. The V gene lost 4 bases and the J gene lost 3 bases, with 22 bases spanning the gap. The CDR3 DNA reads as TGCGCCAGCAGCCTTGGCTGGGGTCTCGGTGGTGACACTGAAGCTTTCTTT. Translated, it gives CASSLGWGLGGDTEAFF.

The rearrangement links TRBV21-1 to TRBJ2-5; the D call TRBD1 from the table was never checked on the DNA. TRBV21-1 represents a pseudogene. This CDR3 spans 16 amino acids. The CDR3 reads CASSSPTGLRQETQYF. Here the CDR3 DNA reads TGTGCCAGCAGCTCCCCGACAGGGTTGAGGCAAGAGACCCAGTACTTC.

This clone turned up a few times. The chain recombines TRBV7-3 with TRBJ1-5, with D hard to call. V lost 3 bases and J 3 bases, leaving 6 bases between the germline ends. This CDR3 comprises 13 residues. Germline V lookup: CDR1 SGHTA, CDR2 FQGTGA. The CDR3 bases are TGTGCCAGCAGCTTGACGGTCAATCAGCCCCAGCATTTT. It yields the protein CASSLTVNQPQHF.

The chain carries TRBV7-7 and TRBJ2-1; D is perhaps TRBD2 (6 bases). The germline gives CDR1 SSHAT, CDR2 FNYEAQ (reference sequence). The V end was cut by 5 bases, the J end by 7 bases, with 12 bases between. The CDR3 is 13 residues long. The CDR3 DNA follows: TGTGCCAGCAGCCAGACTAGAATGAATGAGCAGTTCTTC. Its translation is CASSQTRMNEQFF.

The chain is built from TRBV6-1 and TRBJ1-1; possible D gene TRBD1, 5 bases. Germline V lookup: CDR1 MNHNS, CDR2 SASEGT. The CDR3 has 12 amino acids. Trimming removed 6 bases at V and 4 bases at J, with 9 bases between. The CDR3 protein is CASRGEGTEAFF. In DNA form, the CDR3 reads TGTGCCAGCAGGGGGGAGGGCACTGAAGCTTTCTTT.

The chain is built from TRBV11-2 and TRBJ2-1, with TRBD2 identical over 9 bases. V dropped 1 base and J dropped 10; count of bases not matched to a gene: 8. CDR1 and CDR2 from the germline V gene are SGHAT and FQNNGV. The CDR3 runs 15 residues. CDR3 DNA: TGTGCCAGCAGCTTAGGGGCGGCGAGCGGGGGGGAGCAGTTCTTC. Its translation: CASSLGAASGGEQFF.

The chain carries TRBV13 and TRBJ2-7; D unclear. CDR1 is PRHDT and CDR2 is FYEKMQ in the germline V gene (reference sequence). The ends were cut back, 2 bases at V and 3 bases at J, with 17 bases in the middle. The CDR3 runs 16 residues. The CDR3 here is CASSLSSDENDYEQYF. CDR3 DNA sequence: TGTGCCAGCAGCTTATCCAGTGATGAAAATGACTACGAGCAGTACTTC. The full variable domain, in which reference TRBV13 and TRBJ2-7 provide the parts outside the CDR3, is AAGVIQSPRHLIKEKRETATLKCYPIPRHDTVYWYQQGPGQDPQFLISFYEKMQSDKGSIPDRFSAQQFSDYHSELNMSSLELGDSALYFCASSLSSDENDYEQYFGPGTRLTVT.

This clone has a single count. The CDR3 region is CASSWGNSGNTIYF. The CDR3 coding sequence is TGTGCCAGCAGCTGGGGAAACTCTGGAAACACCATATATTTT. The rearrangement joins TRBV5-6 to TRBJ1-3; D gene ambiguous. Trimming stripped 3 bases from V and 0 bases from J, with 7 bases between. The germline gives CDR1 SGHDT, CDR2 YYEEEE. CDR3 length: 14 amino acids.

This chain connects TRBV5-3 to TRBJ2-3, with 7 nucleotides matching TRBD2. TRBV5-3 counts as an open reading frame of uncertain function. V shed 8 bases, J shed 2 bases, and the junction held 8 bases outside the gene matches. This CDR3 spans 14 amino acids. Here the CDR3 DNA reads TGTGCCAGCAGTTGGGGGGGTACCACAGATACGCAGTATTTT. This translates into CASSWGGTTDTQYF.

The chain links TRBV5-6 to TRBJ1-2; D uncertain. The V gene's germline CDR1 is SGHDT and CDR2 YYEEEE. The CDR3 sequence is 16 residues long. V lost 0 bases and J lost 4, with 16 bases in between. CDR3 sequence: CASSLAAQNDVYGYTF. The CDR3 bases are TGTGCCAGCAGCTTGGCAGCGCAAAACGACGTCTATGGCTACACCTTC.

This rearrangement joins TRBV9 to TRBJ1-1; D gene uncertain. V lost 4 bases and J lost 0, with 4 bases in between. CDR1 is SGDLS and CDR2 is YYNGEE in the germline V gene. The CDR3 runs 12 residues. As DNA, the CDR3 is TGTGCCAGCAGCACCATGAACACTGAAGCTTTCTTT. Its protein is CASSTMNTEAFF.

This chain uses TRBV5-1 with TRBJ2-1, with D unclear. The length of the CDR3 is 15 residues. Deletions cut 5 bases from V and 5 bases from J, with 17 bases between. CDR1 is SGHRS, CDR2 YFSETQ, per germline. The DNA for the CDR3 is TGCGCCAGCAGGGCGGTTTCGAGCACCAACAATGAGCAGTTCTTC. It yields the protein CASRAVSSTNNEQFF. The full variable domain, with the rest looked up from reference TRBV5-1 and TRBJ2-1, is KAGVTQTPRYLIKTRGQQVTLSCSPISGHRSVSWYQQTPGQGLQFLFEYFSETQRNKGNFPGRFSGRQFSNSRSEMNVSTLELGDSALYLCASRAVSSTNNEQFFGPGTRLTVL.